This T cell receptor beta chain was obtained from a study of shared clonotypes between healthy human individuals. The data were produced by immunoSEQ multiplex PCR, yet TCRdb's version contains in-frame clones alone and is incomplete. The sample has 1.5 million to 2.5 million clones; approximately 94% are singletons. Germline V gene sequence: CDR1 SGHRS, CDR2 YFSETQ. V was shortened by 0 bases and J by 1 base, with 10 bases between the two germline ends. This CDR3 spans 15 amino acids. CD45RO-negative CD8 cells positively selected for CCR7 made up the naive population, which excluded terminally differentiated effector memory CD45RA+ cells.

This clonotype was sampled from a man between 18 and 29 years old in good health. This chain uses TRBV5-1 with TRBJ1-1, with TRBD1 as a possible D gene (5 bases). The sample consisted of naive CD8+ T cells sorted from blood. CDR3 in DNA: TGCGCCAGCAGCTTGGCCCGGGGGGAGAACACTGAAGCTTTCTTT. Protein product: CASSLARGENTEAFF.